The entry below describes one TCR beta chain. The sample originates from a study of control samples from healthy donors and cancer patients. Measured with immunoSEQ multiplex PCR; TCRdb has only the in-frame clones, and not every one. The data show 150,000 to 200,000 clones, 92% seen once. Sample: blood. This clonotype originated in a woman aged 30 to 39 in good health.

CDR3: CASSTHTGTDTQYF. The CDR3 coding sequence is TGTGCCAGCAGCACCCATACTGGCACAGATACGCAGTATTTT. The chain links TRBV7-2 to TRBJ2-3, with D unresolved. V was pared by 5 bases and J by 1 base, with 10 bases between. Germline-derived CDR1 and CDR2 are SGHTA and FQGNSA. CDR3 length: 14 residues.